These 24 T cell receptor beta chains were sequenced from one sample in a study of cytomegalovirus exposure and HLA in healthy donors. A multiplex PCR was run with 60 Vbeta primers and 13 Jbeta primers. Measured with immunoSEQ multiplex PCR; TCRdb has only the in-frame clones, and not every one. The sample comprises 85,000 to 130,000 clones, 60% to 80% of which are singletons, and 4.8% rests with the top ten. The sample comprised PBMCs. The receptor set was obtained from a woman aged 18-29 years in good health and CMV-seropositive.

This clone showed up just a few times. The chain carries TRBV7-6 and TRBJ2-7; 7 bases align to TRBD1. Trimming at V came to 1 base and at J to 4 bases, leaving 7 bases not matched to a gene. Germline-derived CDR1 and CDR2 are SGHVS and FNYEAQ. The CDR3 is 15 amino acids. CDR3 nucleotide sequence: TGTGCCAGCAGCTTAGGGGGACAGAGAGTGTACGAGCAGTACTTC. Its translation is CASSLGGQRVYEQYF.

The chain uses TRBV7-2 and TRBJ1-2, with 9 bases lining up with TRBD1. After removal of 4 bases from V and 4 bases from J, the junction contained 7 bases not matched to a gene. CDR1 SGHTA and CDR2 FQGNSA come from the germline V gene. This CDR3 is 15 amino acids long. The CDR3, as DNA: TGTGCCAGCAGCTCCGGGACAGGGCTACTCTATGGCTACACCTTC. Its translation: CASSSGTGLLYGYTF.

This clone was detected once. The chain's CDR3 is CASSSLAGVYEQYF. CDR3 bases: TGTGCCAGCAGTTCTCTAGCGGGGGTCTACGAGCAGTACTTC. The V call is TRBV28, the J call TRBJ2-7; TRBD2 matches 10 bases. J gave up 3 bases and V 4 bases, and 3 bases lay outside the gene matches. This CDR3 has 14 residues. Germline CDR1 and CDR2: MDHEN and SYDVKM.

This clone was detected once. The V and J genes are TRBV28 and TRBJ1-5, with D hard to call. The CDR3 loop spans 19 amino acids. Germline loops: CDR1 MDHEN, CDR2 SYDVKM. The V end lost 5 bases, the J end lost 0 bases, and 23 bases lay between the germline ends. The CDR3: CASSLRDKEGTYSNQPQHF. The CDR3 nucleotides are TGTGCCAGCAGTCTAAGAGACAAAGAGGGAACCTATAGCAATCAGCCCCAGCATTTT.

This chain connects TRBV27 to TRBJ2-1; 11 positions agree with TRBD2. The CDR3 runs to 14 residues. The V and J ends lost 6 bases and 4 bases, in that order; junction bases with no gene match: 2. The germline gives CDR1 MNHEY, CDR2 SMNVEV (reference sequence). CDR3 bases: TGTGCCAGCAGCGGGACTAGCGGTTACAATGAGCAGTTCTTC. Amino acids: CASSGTSGYNEQFF.

The rearrangement uses TRBV6-6 and TRBJ1-2, with TRBD1 as a possible D gene (5 bases). There are 11 residues in the CDR3. CDR1 and CDR2 from the germline V gene are MNHNY and SVGAGI (reference sequence). V dropped 2 bases and J dropped 10 bases, with 8 bases sitting between them. This chain's CDR3 is CASSYGGIYTF. The DNA for the CDR3 is TGTGCCAGCAGTTACGGGGGGATCTACACCTTC.

This clone was seen more than once but under ten times. This chain joins TRBV10-2 and TRBJ2-7; TRBD2 is a possible D gene (6 bases). Trimming left V 3 bases short and J 0 bases short, with 18 bases between. Germline V gene data show CDR1 as WSHSY and CDR2 as SAAADI. CDR3 length: 17 amino acids. CDR3 loop: CASSDQGGASSSYEQYF. The CDR3 coding sequence is TGCGCCAGCAGTGATCAGGGCGGGGCGTCGAGCTCCTACGAGCAGTACTTC.

The chain couples TRBV7-3 to TRBJ2-3, with D maybe TRBD1 (7 bases). The CDR3 contains 15 residues. The V gene lost 2 bases and the J gene lost 12 bases, with 21 bases spanning the gap. CDR1 SGHTA and CDR2 FQGTGA come from the germline V gene. The CDR3 coding sequence is TGTGCCAGCAGCTTACAAAAGCAGGGGGGCGGGTATCAGTATTTT. Its translation: CASSLQKQGGGYQYF.

This chain uses TRBV20-1 with TRBJ1-5, with no clear D. Trimming left V 6 bases short and J 6 bases short, with 6 bases between. The length of the CDR3 is 10 residues. Per the germline V gene, CDR1 is DFQATT and CDR2 is SNEGSKA (reference sequence). This CDR3 reads CSAPGQPQHF. Written as DNA, the CDR3 is TGCAGTGCCCCAGGTCAGCCCCAGCATTTT.

The chain joins TRBV28 to TRBJ1-1; TRBD1 matches 7 bases. V lost 5 bases, J lost 0 bases, and 9 bases stayed unmatched. The CDR3 runs 16 residues. Germline loops: CDR1 MDHEN, CDR2 SYDVKM. The CDR3, as DNA: TGTGCCAGCAGTCCGACGACAGGGACCTTGAACACTGAAGCTTTCTTT. Its translation: CASSPTTGTLNTEAFF.

The chain carries TRBV30 and TRBJ1-2; a weak D match, TRBD1 (5 bases). There are 11 residues in the CDR3. Germline assignment: CDR1 GTSNPN and CDR2 SVGIG (reference sequence). Trimming left V 8 bases short and J 4 bases short, with 11 bases between. The CDR3 spells CAGGVLYGYTF. The CDR3 DNA reads TGTGCCGGAGGGGTCCTCTATGGCTACACCTTC.

The CDR3 reads CASSPSHRDTEAFF. In nucleotides, the CDR3 is TGTGCCAGCAGCCCCAGTCACAGGGACACTGAAGCTTTCTTT. V and J are TRBV7-9 and TRBJ1-1; D is perhaps TRBD1 (6 bases). Germline assignment: CDR1 SEHNR and CDR2 FQNEAQ (reference sequence). CDR3 length: 14 residues. With 5 bases removed from V and 3 bases from J, the gap between germline ends came to 13 bases.

The chain carries TRBV12-5 and TRBJ1-5; no clear D gene. With 5 bases removed from V and 6 bases from J, the gap between germline ends came to 11 bases. The V gene's germline CDR1 is LGHNT and CDR2 FRNRAP. The CDR3 has 13 residues. The CDR3 region is CASGTMPGQPQHF. DNA for the CDR3: TGTGCTAGTGGTACAATGCCGGGTCAGCCCCAGCATTTT. The full variable domain, its missing parts supplied by reference TRBV12-5 and TRBJ1-5, is DARVTQTPRHKVTEMGQEVTMRCQPILGHNTVFWYRQTMMQGLELLAYFRNRAPLDDSGMPKDRFSAEMPDATLATLKIQPSEPRDSAVYFCASGTMPGQPQHFGDGTRLSIL.

A few counts support this clone. The chain links TRBV28 to TRBJ1-1, with D perhaps matching TRBD1 (6 bases). Deletions cut 1 base from V and 8 bases from J, with 14 bases between. The length of the CDR3 is 14 residues. Germline lookup yields CDR1 MDHEN and CDR2 SYDVKM. CDR3 coding DNA: TGTGCCAGCAGTTTATTGACAGGAGCGAGGGAAGCTTTCTTT. This translates into CASSLLTGAREAFF.

As for this clone: At one end the junction does not follow the germline gene, possibly because of a read error. This chain joins TRBV7-7 and TRBJ2-2, with D possibly being TRBD1 (6 bases). The CDR3 has 16 amino acids. CDR1 and CDR2 (germline): SSHAT, FNYEAQ (reference sequence). CDR3 sequence (DNA): TGTGCTAGCAGCCCGGGACAACCCTCAAACACCGGGGAGCTGTTTTTT. It is translated as CASSPGQPSNTGELFF.

The chain couples TRBV7-6 to TRBJ2-3; TRBD2 might be the D (6 bases). CDR1 and CDR2 (germline): SGHVS, FNYEAQ. Trimming took 5 bases from V and 0 from J, leaving 21 bases between them. This CDR3 is 18 amino acids long. CDR3 nucleotides: TGTGCCAGCAGCCATACCCCGGGCGGGGCCCCTAGCACAGATACGCAGTATTTT. Protein product: CASSHTPGGAPSTDTQYF. Full variable domain (rest looked up from reference TRBV7-6 and TRBJ2-3): GAGVSQSPRYKVTKRGQDVALRCDPISGHVSLYWYRQALGQGPEFLTYFNYEAQQDKSGLPNDRFSAERPEGSISTLTIQRTEQRDSAMYRCASSHTPGGAPSTDTQYFGPGTRLTVL.

This chain connects TRBV19 to TRBJ2-7, with D possibly TRBD1 on 6 matching bases. Trimming removed 0 bases at V and 1 base at J, with 13 bases between. This CDR3 has 16 residues. Per the germline V gene, CDR1 is LNHDA and CDR2 is SQIVND (reference sequence). As DNA, the CDR3 is TGTGCCAGTAGTATAGATCACAGGGCTGAATCCTACGAGCAGTACTTC. Amino acids: CASSIDHRAESYEQYF.

Here the CDR3 DNA reads TGTGCCTGGAGTGTACTGGACAGGGGGTTCTATGGCTACACCTTC. This encodes CAWSVLDRGFYGYTF. The rearrangement joins TRBV30 to TRBJ1-2; TRBD1 agrees at 10 bases. The CDR3 is made up of 15 amino acids. Per germline, CDR1 GTSNPN and CDR2 SVGIG (reference sequence). V lost 0 bases to trimming and J lost 4 bases; unmatched junction nucleotides: 5.

The chain carries TRBV7-2 and TRBJ2-5, with TRBD1 matching 9 bases. The CDR3 consists of 14 residues. The V gene end was trimmed by 3 bases and the J gene end by 6 bases; junction bases not matched to a gene: 5. CDR1 and CDR2 from the germline V gene are SGHTA and FQGNSA. The DNA of the CDR3 is TGTGCCAGCAGCTTCGCGGGACAGGGCAAGACCCAGTACTTC. Translating it yields CASSFAGQGKTQYF. Together with reference TRBV7-2 and TRBJ2-5, the CDR3 gives the full variable domain: GAGVSQSPSNKVTEKGKDVELRCDPISGHTALYWYRQSLGQGLEFLIYFQGNSAPDKSGLPSDRFSAERTGGSVSTLTIQRTQQEDSAVYLCASSFAGQGKTQYFGPGTRLLVL.

The CDR3 sequence: CASSLGGRNEQFF. The CDR3 DNA follows: TGTGCCAGCAGCTTGGGCGGGAGGAATGAGCAGTTCTTC. The V and J genes are TRBV7-3 and TRBJ2-1; 8 positions match TRBD2. Germline V CDR1 and CDR2: SGHTA, FQGTGA. With 3 bases clipped from V and 7 bases from J, the junction kept 2 bases outside the gene matches. The CDR3 is made up of 13 amino acids.

The table lists this clone with a few counts. The chain carries TRBV30 and TRBJ2-2, with 10 bases identical to TRBD2. The junction had 3 bases not matched to a gene; V was cut back by 1 base and J by 1 base. CDR1 is GTSNPN, CDR2 SVGIG, per germline (reference sequence). The length of the CDR3 is 16 residues. The CDR3 DNA reads TGTGCCTGGAGTGCTTCTAGCGGGAGGAACACCGGGGAGCTGTTTTTT. This gives the protein CAWSASSGRNTGELFF.

The V gene is TRBV6-4, the J gene TRBJ1-2; weak D call: TRBD1 (6 bases). Germline CDR1 and CDR2: MRHNA and SNTAGT. This CDR3 comprises 13 residues. Between the trimmed V and J ends, which lost 5 bases and 5 bases, there was a span of 12 bases. The CDR3 loop is CASSRGGAYGYTF. The CDR3 DNA reads TGTGCCAGCAGTAGGGGGGGCGCTTATGGCTACACCTTC.

Worth noting for this clone: The junction departs from germline at one end; a sequencing error may be responsible. This chain joins TRBV7-7 and TRBJ2-1, with 10 bases that match TRBD2. The CDR3 is 16 residues long. In germline, CDR1 is SSHAT, CDR2 FNYEAQ (reference sequence). CDR3 loop: CASSPVGSGRLNEQFF. As DNA, the CDR3 is TGTGCTAGCAGCCCCGTTGGTAGCGGGAGGCTTAATGAGCAGTTCTTC.

The chain employs TRBV7-2 and TRBJ1-4; tentatively, D is TRBD1 (6 bases). Germline V gene sequence: CDR1 SGHTA, CDR2 FQGNSA. V lost 1 base to trimming and J lost 8 bases, with 14 bases between them. The CDR3 consists of 15 residues. The CDR3 loop reads CASSLDWGHREKLFF. The CDR3 DNA reads TGTGCCAGCAGCTTAGATTGGGGACATAGGGAAAAACTGTTTTTT.